These T cell receptor beta chains were read from a single sample in a study of blood T cells in healthy people across ages. TCRdb used MiXCR to reprocess the 5' RACE reads, holding one entry per CDR3 protein. The sample lists around 820,000 distinct CDR3 sequences; around a quarter were seen once. This same sample was also taken into another study, of T cells of mothers and their children.

The source material was blood. The receptors here all came from a boy aged 5-17 years in good health. Each CDR3 is given with its conserved first and last residue. D genes are given only for firm matches. Clone size is given for some rows only: seen once, a few or many times, or a class if the clone is expanded.

DNA	CDR3	D	size	J	V
TGCAGCGTTGATCACGGGGGCCTGGGAATGAACACTGAAGCTTTCTTT	CSVDHGGLGMNTEAFF	.	many	TRBJ1-1	TRBV29-1
TGTGCCAGCAGTGATACAGGGTCTAATGAAAAACTGTTGTTT	CASSDTGSNEKLLF	.	few	TRBJ1-4	TRBV6-6
TGCAGTAAGGCGTCGCCTGATTCCTACGAGCAGTACTTC	CSKASPDSYEQYF	.	.	TRBJ2-7	TRBV20-1
TGCGCCAGCAGCCCTGGGGGACAGGGGGCTGGTCAGCCCCAGCATTTT	CASSPGGQGAGQPQHF	TRBD1	many	TRBJ1-5	TRBV5-1
TGTGCCAGCAGCCAAGGGGGCCACTACGAGCAGTACTTC	CASSQGGHYEQYF	.	.	TRBJ2-7	TRBV14
TGTGCCAGCAGCCAAGGGGACGGGAACACTGAAGCTTTCTTT	CASSQGDGNTEAFF	.	.	TRBJ1-1	TRBV3-1
TGTGCCAGCAGTTTACCCCATATAACGGGAGTCGATACGCAGTATTTT	CASSLPHITGVDTQYF	.	few	TRBJ2-3	TRBV12-3/TRBV12-4
TGCAGCGTTGAAGATCCCGGACAGGGTGCCGGGGAGCTGTTTTTT	CSVEDPGQGAGELFF	TRBD1	.	TRBJ2-2	TRBV29-1
TGCGCCAGCAGCCAGTCCCCTTCCCCGGCAGTTAATGAAAAACTGTTTTTT	CASSQSPSPAVNEKLFF	.	.	TRBJ1-4	TRBV4-3
TGTGCCAGCACCCACTGGGACAGTCTAGCCAAAAACATTCAGTACTTC	CASTHWDSLAKNIQYF	TRBD1	.	TRBJ2-4	TRBV11-2
TGTGCCAGCAGCACCGGGACAGGGAGCACCGGGGAGCTGTTTTTT	CASSTGTGSTGELFF	TRBD1	.	TRBJ2-2	TRBV28
TGTGCCAGCAGCGTAGTCGGGACAGGGGTCGGGGGCTACACCTTC	CASSVVGTGVGGYTF	TRBD1	few	TRBJ1-2	TRBV9
TGTGCCAGCAGCATTCTGGACAGCCACTCCTACGAGCAGTACTTC	CASSILDSHSYEQYF	.	few	TRBJ2-7	TRBV7-9
TGTGCCAGCAGCGTAGGGGAGGGCGCGGGGTACTACACCGGGGAGCTGTTTTTT	CASSVGEGAGYYTGELFF	TRBD2	few	TRBJ2-2	TRBV9
TGTGCCAGCTCACCACAGGGTTGGTCTGGGGCCAACGTCCTGACTTTC	CASSPQGWSGANVLTF	.	few	TRBJ2-6	TRBV18
TGCAGTGCTAACAGGGGTTGGAATGAAGCTTTCTTT	CSANRGWNEAFF	TRBD1	.	TRBJ1-1	TRBV20-1
TGTGCCAGCAGTTTGTCCAGCTACACAGATACGCAGTATTTT	CASSLSSYTDTQYF	.	few	TRBJ2-3	TRBV12-3/TRBV12-4
TGTGCCAGCAGTTCGGGACTAGCGCCTACCTACGAGCAGTACTTC	CASSSGLAPTYEQYF	TRBD2	few	TRBJ2-7	TRBV27
TGTGCCAGCCGTCCAGGGTCGGCCGGGGAGCTGTTTTTT	CASRPGSAGELFF	.	.	TRBJ2-2	TRBV7-8
TGTGCCAGCACCCGAGATGGAGATGTCGGAGGGGGCAGAGATACGCAGTATTTT	CASTRDGDVGGGRDTQYF	.	few	TRBJ2-3	TRBV5-5
TGCGCCAGCAGCTTGGGGTGGGGACCCACAGATACGCAGTATTTT	CASSLGWGPTDTQYF	.	few	TRBJ2-3	TRBV5-1
TGTGCCAGCAGCTTCTGGGAAAACATTCAGTACTTC	CASSFWENIQYF	.	many	TRBJ2-4	TRBV5-5
TGTGCCAGCAGTTCGACAGGGGGCTCCTACAATGAGCAGTTCTTC	CASSSTGGSYNEQFF	TRBD1	many	TRBJ2-1	TRBV5-1